The following is a T cell receptor (beta chain) sequence with its context. Its antigen is unknown. The entry originates in a study of beta chain features in type 1 diabetes. Turning to the study itself: No patient-donor differences in age, gender, total cells or subset yield.

Since all of the isolated RNA was reverse transcribed, expressed TCRB transcripts were what got sequenced. The protocol was immunoSEQ multiplex PCR, while the TCRdb copy is restricted to in-frame clones and leaves out a portion. The data hold roughly 40,000 clones, with about half observed a single time. Study findings and constraints: Whether TCRB rearrangement is influenced by HLA type went unresolved here. A cDNA-based sequencing approach could over-represent cells with high TCR expression.

The sample taken for sequencing was central memory CD4+ T cells from blood. The clonotype was recovered from a woman between 18 and 29 years old in good health.

The CDR3 coding sequence is TGTGCCAGCAGTGAAATTCCGGGGACAGGGGGGCAGCCCCAGCATTTT. Encoded protein: CASSEIPGTGGQPQHF. The rearrangement uses TRBV2 and TRBJ1-5, with TRBD1 identical over 11 bases. Germline trimming cut 2 bases from V and 7 bases from J; bases unmatched to any gene: 7. Per the germline V gene, CDR1 is SNHLY and CDR2 is FYNNEI. The CDR3 consists of 16 residues.